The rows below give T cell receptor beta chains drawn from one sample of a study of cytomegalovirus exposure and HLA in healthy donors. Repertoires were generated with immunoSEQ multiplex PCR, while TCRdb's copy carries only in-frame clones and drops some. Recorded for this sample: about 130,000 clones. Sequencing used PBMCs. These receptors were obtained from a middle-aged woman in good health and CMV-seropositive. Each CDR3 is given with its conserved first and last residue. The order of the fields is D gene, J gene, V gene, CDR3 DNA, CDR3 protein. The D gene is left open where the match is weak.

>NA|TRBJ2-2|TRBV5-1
TGCGCCAGCAGCTTGCGGGGGGCGGCCGGGGAGCTGTTTTTT
CASSLRGAAGELFF
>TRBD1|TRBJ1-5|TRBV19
TGTGCCAGTAGAAGGGGACAGGGGGCGGATCAGCCCCAGCATTTT
CASRRGQGADQPQHF
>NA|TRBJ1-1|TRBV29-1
TGCAGCGTTGAAGGCAGGTTAAACACTGAAGCTTTCTTT
CSVEGRLNTEAFF
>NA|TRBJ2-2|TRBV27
TGTGCCAGTACCCTAATGGGGGAGGACACCGGGGAGCTGTTTTTT
CASTLMGEDTGELFF
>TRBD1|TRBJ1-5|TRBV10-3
TGTGCCATCAGACCCGACAGGGGAGAGCAGCCCCAGCATTTT
CAIRPDRGEQPQHF
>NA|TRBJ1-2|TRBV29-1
TGCAGCGTAGCCGGGCCTGGGAGAAACTATGGCTACACCTTC
CSVAGPGRNYGYTF
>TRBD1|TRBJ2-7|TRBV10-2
TGCGCCAGCAGAGGACAGGGATCGCTGAACTACGAGCAGTACTTC
CASRGQGSLNYEQYF
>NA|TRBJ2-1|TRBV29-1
TGCAGCGTTCAGGGGTTTGGCGATGAGCAGTTCTTC
CSVQGFGDEQFF
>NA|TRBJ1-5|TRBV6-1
TGTGCCAGCAGTCCTGACAGTTTCAATCAGCCCCAGCATTTT
CASSPDSFNQPQHF
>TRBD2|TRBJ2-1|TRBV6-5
TGTGCCAGCAGGGGACTAGCGGGAGGTGACAATGAGCAGTTCTTC
CASRGLAGGDNEQFF
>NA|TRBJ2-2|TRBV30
TGTGCCTGGAGTCCCCCTAGCGAATGGAACACCGGGGAGCTGTTTTTT
CAWSPPSEWNTGELFF
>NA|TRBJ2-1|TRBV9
TGTGCCAGCAGCCCGAAGGGGGTTCCCTACAATGAGCAGTTCTTC
CASSPKGVPYNEQFF
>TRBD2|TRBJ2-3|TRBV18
TGTGCCAGCTCACCACCAGCGGGGAAATACGATACGCAGTATTTT
CASSPPAGKYDTQYF
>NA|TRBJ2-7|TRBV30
TGTGCCTGGAGTGCATTCGGTCCCTACGAGCAGTACTTC
CAWSAFGPYEQYF
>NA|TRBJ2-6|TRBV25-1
TGTGCCAGCAGTGGAATGGCCTCTGGGGCCAACGTCCTGACTTTC
CASSGMASGANVLTF
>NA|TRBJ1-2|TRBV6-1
TGTGCCAGCAGTTCTTCAGGTTATGGCTACACCTTC
CASSSSGYGYTF
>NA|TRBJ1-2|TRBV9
TGTGCCAGCAGCCCGGGGGACCGGCGAGGCTACACCTTC
CASSPGDRRGYTF
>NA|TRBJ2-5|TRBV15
TGTGCCACCAGCAGTAACAGGGTGGGAGAGACCCAGTACTTC
CATSSNRVGETQYF
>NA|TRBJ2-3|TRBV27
TGTGCCAGCACCGAAACGAGCGGGCGCCCGGGGGATACGCAGTATTTT
CASTETSGRPGDTQYF
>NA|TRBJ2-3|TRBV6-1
TGTGCCAGCAGTGAAGGATTTGAGGGAAAATGGACAGATACGCAGTATTTT
CASSEGFEGKWTDTQYF
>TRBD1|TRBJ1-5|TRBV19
TGTGCCAGTAGTACGGGACAGGGCAATCAGCCCCAGCATTTT
CASSTGQGNQPQHF
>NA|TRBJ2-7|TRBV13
TGTGCCAGCAGCCCTATCACTAGCAGCGAGCAGTACTTC
CASSPITSSEQYF
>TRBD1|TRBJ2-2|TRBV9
TGTGCCAGCAGCGTAGGACAGGGGGTCCCCGGGGAGCTGTTTTTT
CASSVGQGVPGELFF
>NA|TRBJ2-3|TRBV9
TGTGCCAGCAGCGTCTTCGGGAGTGCAGATACGCAGTATTTT
CASSVFGSADTQYF
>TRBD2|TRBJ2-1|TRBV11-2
TGTGCCAGCAGCTTACGAGTAGCGGGAGGGATTAGCTCCTACAATGAGCAGTTCTTC
CASSLRVAGGISSYNEQFF
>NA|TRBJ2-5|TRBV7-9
TGTGCCAGCAGCTTAGGGCCAGGGTCGGCTGAGACCCAGTACTTC
CASSLGPGSAETQYF
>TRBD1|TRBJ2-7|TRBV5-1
TGCGCCAGCAGCACGAGGACAGGGAACGAGCAGTACTTC
CASSTRTGNEQYF
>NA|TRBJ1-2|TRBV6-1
TGTGCCAGCAGCCACAGTGGAGGGGACTATGGCTACACCTTC
CASSHSGGDYGYTF
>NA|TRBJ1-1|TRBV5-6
TGTGCCAGCAGCTTCTCCGGGATTGGGACTGAAGCTTTCTTT
CASSFSGIGTEAFF